This T cell receptor beta chain emerged from a study of blood T cell repertoires in COVID-19 (dated by TCRdb to between 2020 and 2021). A note on the overall study: Samples covering the acute and convalescent phases of COVID-19 were provided by collaborators in the United States, Italy and Spain. The dataset comprised deeply sampled blood TCRbeta repertoires from subjects exposed to, actively infected with, or recovered from COVID-19. The repertoires were released in a freely available public database meant as a resource for research on the immune response to SARS-CoV-2. Nearly every sample came with metadata listing a de-identified subject ID, COVID-19 status, age in years and sex. Where available, HLA class I and class II types were taken from metadata supplied by the sample provider and were not determined by assay-based typing. The samples were drawn from the first 160 participants of the ongoing ImmuneRACE study and from more than 1,000 subjects provided by 6 global collaborators. The material from the prospective study consisted of cDNA or gDNA derived from T cells, B-cell-depleted T cells, or PBMCs. Beyond this particular receptor, the publication reports: The quantity of clinical and demographic metadata differed by source and by participant and was supplied without curation.

The CDR3, cysteine through phenylalanine, is 15 amino acids long. Of all the DNA, just the CDR3 is kept, 45 bases in frame from base 1. From a lookup of the germline V gene, CDR1 and CDR2 are SGHDT and YYEEEE. V loses 0 bases of germline sequence and J loses 6 bases, and the interval between the two ends is 13 bases. Each collaborating institution followed its own protocols to collect whole blood in K2EDTA tubes. Collaborator samples were shipped for TCRbeta analysis as frozen whole blood, isolated PBMCs, or DNA extracted from either sample type. TCRbeta CDR3 regions were amplified from genomic DNA using the immunoSEQ Assay, a bias-controlled multiplex PCR. The source study handled its data this way. Within the assay, amplification of reference gene primers was used to estimate how many nucleated cells each sample contained. To quantify the absolute abundance of each unique TCRbeta CDR3 rearrangement, sequence reads were collapsed and filtered. For each sample, productive Simpson clonality was calculated by taking the square root of Simpson's diversity index across productive rearrangements. Here the immuneACCESS table is served through TCRdb, limited to in-frame sequences with V and J called. Missing clones are a known gap in these copies; in checked studies unresolved V genes cover under half, and the rest lacks a known reason. V and J calls and clone size are those listed in that table; D and trimming were worked out from the DNA. For this sample there are 150,000 to 160,000 clones; around 91% appear just once. The biggest ten clones account for 15% of the sample.

For this clone: This clone's antigen is unknown. No base quality values were provided; no much bigger clone lies one nucleotide off.

This TCR came from a woman aged 35 to 49 with acute or convalescent COVID-19. The rearrangement combines TRBV5-6 with TRBJ1-5; too little of a D gene remains to name it. The sequenced material came from peripheral blood. The sequenced DNA is TGTGCCAGCAGCTTGGCGTCTTGGTCCAGTCAGCCCCAGCATTTT. Its translation is CASSLASWSSQPQHF.